The T cell receptor beta chain under discussion was sequenced for a study of cytomegalovirus exposure and HLA in healthy donors. Study-level results: Later, an analysis found that TCR clusters from the first cohort tended to co-occur in the 110 or so validation repertoires. Many donors shared some public TCRs, even though most TCR sequences were rare. Cytomegalovirus-associated TCR beta chains were listed, numbering some 180. Reports credit the classifier with highly specific, highly sensitive diagnosis of cytomegalovirus status.

Details on this clone: Its antigen remains unknown.

Profiling relied on immunoSEQ multiplex PCR, and the TCRdb table lists in-frame clones only, not all of them. The sample carries some 170,000 clones, roughly 86% recorded once. Germline CDR1 MNHEY, CDR2 SVGAGI. V dropped 11 bases and J dropped 6 bases, with 20 bases sitting between them. The CDR3 runs to 14 residues. The receptor comes from a man between 18 and 29 years old in good health and CMV-seropositive. Sequencing was done on a sample of PBMCs. The chain uses TRBV6-5 and TRBJ2-1; possible D gene TRBD2, 7 bases. The DNA of the CDR3 is TGTGCCCGCAAAGGGGGGGGTGGTCGCAATGAGCAGTTCTTC. Encoded protein: CARKGGGGRNEQFF.